Listed below are T cell receptor beta chains from one sample, sequenced in a study of T cell repertoires in cytomegalovirus infection. TCRdb re-called the reads through MiXCR, storing one row per CDR3 protein. The sample consists of over 150,000 distinct CDR3 sequences, approximately 19% of them appearing once. The sequenced sample was PBMCs. These receptors all come from a human donor in good health (CMV status not recorded). Some clones in this sample may be carry-over from other donors' samples. The CDR3 runs from the conserved cysteine through the conserved F or W. D genes are given only for firm matches. Clone size appears in some rows only: once, few, many, or a class for an expanded clone.

D gene: TRBD1; V gene: TRBV5-1; J gene: TRBJ1-1; clone size: few; CDR3 DNA: TGCGCCAGCAGCTCGGATGCGCCCGGACAGGGTGCCACTGAAGCTTTCTTT; CDR3 protein: CASSSDAPGQGATEAFF
D gene: TRBD1; V gene: TRBV5-4; J gene: TRBJ1-1; clone size: few; CDR3 DNA: TGTGCCAGCAGCTTGGGGACAGGGGATGAAGCTTTCTTT; CDR3 protein: CASSLGTGDEAFF
D gene: NA; V gene: TRBV7-3; J gene: TRBJ2-2; clone size: many; CDR3 DNA: TGTGCCAGCAGCTTAACATTCGGGAAGAACACCGGGGAGCTGTTTTTT; CDR3 protein: CASSLTFGKNTGELFF
D gene: TRBD1; V gene: TRBV28; J gene: TRBJ1-1; clone size: NA; CDR3 DNA: TGTGCCAGCAGTCTCGACAGGGAGAACACTGAAGCTTTCTTT; CDR3 protein: CASSLDRENTEAFF
D gene: NA; V gene: TRBV28; J gene: TRBJ1-3; clone size: NA; CDR3 DNA: TGTGCCAGCCGAAAGGGAAGAAACACCATATATTTT; CDR3 protein: CASRKGRNTIYF
D gene: NA; V gene: TRBV19; J gene: TRBJ1-2; clone size: NA; CDR3 DNA: TGTGCCACCTTACCCAGGGGCGGTAGGGGCTACACCTTC; CDR3 protein: CATLPRGGRGYTF
D gene: TRBD2; V gene: TRBV10-2; J gene: TRBJ2-3; clone size: NA; CDR3 DNA: TGCGCCAGCAGTGAGAATAGCGGGGGTGATACGCAGTATTTT; CDR3 protein: CASSENSGGDTQYF
D gene: TRBD1; V gene: TRBV7-9; J gene: TRBJ1-5; clone size: NA; CDR3 DNA: TGTGCCAGCAGCTTATTTGAGACAGGGAAAAGCAATCAGCCCCAGCATTTT; CDR3 protein: CASSLFETGKSNQPQHF
D gene: NA; V gene: TRBV5-3; J gene: TRBJ1-2; clone size: NA; CDR3 DNA: TGTGCCAGCACCCTCGCCAGCATACCTTCTTATGGCTACAACTTC; CDR3 protein: CASTLASIPSYGYNF
D gene: NA; V gene: TRBV5-6; J gene: TRBJ2-1; clone size: NA; CDR3 DNA: TGTGCCAGCAGCCGGACGGTCGAGCAGTTCTTC; CDR3 protein: CASSRTVEQFF
D gene: NA; V gene: TRBV5-1; J gene: TRBJ2-7; clone size: once; CDR3 DNA: TGCGCCAGCAGCCCGAAGCCGGGGACCTCCTACGAGCAGTACTTC; CDR3 protein: CASSPKPGTSYEQYF
D gene: NA; V gene: TRBV6-1; J gene: TRBJ1-2; clone size: few; CDR3 DNA: TGTGCCAGCAGTGAAGATATGGCAGGGAGAGGCTACACCTTC; CDR3 protein: CASSEDMAGRGYTF
D gene: NA; V gene: TRBV5-4; J gene: TRBJ2-3; clone size: NA; CDR3 DNA: TGTGCCAGCAGCCCTAGAGCAGAGGTCCCCACAGATACGCAGTATTTT; CDR3 protein: CASSPRAEVPTDTQYF
D gene: TRBD1; V gene: TRBV12-3/TRBV12-4; J gene: TRBJ2-7; clone size: few; CDR3 DNA: TGTGCCAGCAACTGGCAGGGGGCTAGCCACGAGCAGTACTTC; CDR3 protein: CASNWQGASHEQYF
D gene: NA; V gene: TRBV11-2; J gene: TRBJ1-5; clone size: many; CDR3 DNA: TGTGCCAGCAGCTTAGATCTGCGGCCGGAATCAGGGCCCCAGCATTTT; CDR3 protein: CASSLDLRPESGPQHF
D gene: TRBD2; V gene: TRBV5-5; J gene: TRBJ2-2; clone size: NA; CDR3 DNA: TGTGCCAGCAGCTTGGCCCGGCTAGCGGTGAACACCGGGGAGCTGTTTTTT; CDR3 protein: CASSLARLAVNTGELFF
D gene: TRBD2; V gene: TRBV19; J gene: TRBJ2-1; clone size: NA; CDR3 DNA: TGTGCCAGTAGCCTGGTAGCGGGCGACAATGAGCAGTTCTTC; CDR3 protein: CASSLVAGDNEQFF
D gene: NA; V gene: TRBV14; J gene: TRBJ1-2; clone size: NA; CDR3 DNA: TGTGCCAGCAGCCAAAGGGGGGAGAGTGGCTACACCTTC; CDR3 protein: CASSQRGESGYTF
D gene: NA; V gene: TRBV28; J gene: TRBJ2-1; clone size: many; CDR3 DNA: TGTGCCAGCACCAAACTAGATTACAATGAGCAGTTCTTC; CDR3 protein: CASTKLDYNEQFF
D gene: NA; V gene: TRBV11-2; J gene: TRBJ1-1; clone size: many; CDR3 DNA: TGTGCCAGCAGCTTAGATCGGGTAGTGAACACTGAAGCTTTCTTT; CDR3 protein: CASSLDRVVNTEAFF
D gene: NA; V gene: TRBV7-2; J gene: TRBJ2-7; clone size: many; CDR3 DNA: TGTGCCAGCAGTTCCCGGGGTAGCGGACCCTACGAGCAGTACTTC; CDR3 protein: CASSSRGSGPYEQYF
D gene: TRBD2; V gene: TRBV11-2; J gene: TRBJ2-1; clone size: many; CDR3 DNA: TGTGCCAGCAGCTTAGAGCCTAGCGGGGGGGCCATTGAGCAGTTCTTC; CDR3 protein: CASSLEPSGGAIEQFF
D gene: NA; V gene: TRBV19; J gene: TRBJ2-7; clone size: NA; CDR3 DNA: TGTGCCAGTAGTTCTACAGGGTCGACCTACGAGCAGTACTTC; CDR3 protein: CASSSTGSTYEQYF
D gene: TRBD1; V gene: TRBV5-4; J gene: TRBJ2-3; clone size: few; CDR3 DNA: TGTGCCAGCAGCGCCTACAGGGGACCGCAGTATTTT; CDR3 protein: CASSAYRGPQYF
D gene: NA; V gene: TRBV28; J gene: TRBJ2-5; clone size: few; CDR3 DNA: TGTGCCAGCAGTTGGCAGGGCTTGGAGACCCAGTACTTC; CDR3 protein: CASSWQGLETQYF
D gene: NA; V gene: TRBV7-8; J gene: TRBJ1-5; clone size: many; CDR3 DNA: TGTGCCAGCAGCCTGGACGGTGTCAATCAGCCCCAGCATTTT; CDR3 protein: CASSLDGVNQPQHF
D gene: NA; V gene: TRBV12-3/TRBV12-4; J gene: TRBJ1-5; clone size: many; CDR3 DNA: TGTGCCAGCAGCCCCCGCGGCCTTGGTAGAGGTCAGCCCCAGCATTTT; CDR3 protein: CASSPRGLGRGQPQHF
D gene: TRBD2; V gene: TRBV7-8; J gene: TRBJ2-1; clone size: many; CDR3 DNA: TGTGCCAGCAGCCCATCGATTGGACTAGCGGGAGGGCCAAGTGAGCAGTTCTTC; CDR3 protein: CASSPSIGLAGGPSEQFF
D gene: TRBD2; V gene: TRBV10-3; J gene: TRBJ2-2; clone size: NA; CDR3 DNA: TGTGCCATCAGTGAGGTGACTAGCGGGGGGCCTACGGTCACCGGGGAGCTGTTTTTT; CDR3 protein: CAISEVTSGGPTVTGELFF
D gene: TRBD2; V gene: TRBV20-1; J gene: TRBJ2-1; clone size: NA; CDR3 DNA: TGCAGTGCTTACAGCTCTAGCGGGAGGGCCCTTGAGCAGTTCTTC; CDR3 protein: CSAYSSSGRALEQFF
D gene: NA; V gene: TRBV7-4; J gene: TRBJ2-5; clone size: NA; CDR3 DNA: TGTGCCAGCAGCTTAGTGGGGCTTGAGACCCAGTACTTC; CDR3 protein: CASSLVGLETQYF
D gene: NA; V gene: TRBV12-3/TRBV12-4; J gene: TRBJ1-1; clone size: many; CDR3 DNA: TGTGCCAGCAGCCCTGGGGCGTGGACGAACACTGAAGCTTTCTTT; CDR3 protein: CASSPGAWTNTEAFF
D gene: NA; V gene: TRBV4-1; J gene: TRBJ2-7; clone size: NA; CDR3 DNA: TGCGCCAGCAGTCGGGACACATACTACGAGCAGTACTTC; CDR3 protein: CASSRDTYYEQYF
D gene: NA; V gene: TRBV2; J gene: TRBJ2-1; clone size: few; CDR3 DNA: TGTGCCAGCAGTGTACGGGGGTCGGATCCCGAGCAGTTCTTC; CDR3 protein: CASSVRGSDPEQFF
D gene: NA; V gene: TRBV28; J gene: TRBJ1-6; clone size: few; CDR3 DNA: TGTGCCAGCAGTTTGGTCAGGGATAATTCACCCCTCCACTTT; CDR3 protein: CASSLVRDNSPLHF
D gene: NA; V gene: TRBV5-6; J gene: TRBJ2-7; clone size: NA; CDR3 DNA: TGTGCCAGCAGCTTGGGACAGCTAACTTACGAGCAGTACTTC; CDR3 protein: CASSLGQLTYEQYF
D gene: NA; V gene: TRBV12-3/TRBV12-4; J gene: TRBJ1-1; clone size: many; CDR3 DNA: TGTGCCAGCAGTTTTGGTCTCAGGAACACTGAAGCTTTCTTT; CDR3 protein: CASSFGLRNTEAFF
D gene: TRBD1; V gene: TRBV11-3; J gene: TRBJ2-3; clone size: many; CDR3 DNA: TGTGCCAGCAGTTCCTGGACAGGGCGCACAGATACGCAGTATTTT; CDR3 protein: CASSSWTGRTDTQYF
D gene: NA; V gene: TRBV4-1; J gene: TRBJ1-1; clone size: few; CDR3 DNA: TGCGCCAGCAGCCAAGATCCCGGGGGAGAAGCTTTCTTT; CDR3 protein: CASSQDPGGEAFF
D gene: NA; V gene: TRBV12-3/TRBV12-4; J gene: TRBJ2-2; clone size: few; CDR3 DNA: TGTGCCAGCAGTCCACGGGCTCGGGTCAACACCGGGGAGCTGTTTTTT; CDR3 protein: CASSPRARVNTGELFF
D gene: NA; V gene: TRBV10-3; J gene: TRBJ2-7; clone size: few; CDR3 DNA: TGTGCCATCAGTGAGACTTCAGGCGAGCAGTACTTC; CDR3 protein: CAISETSGEQYF
D gene: TRBD2; V gene: TRBV5-4; J gene: TRBJ2-3; clone size: few; CDR3 DNA: TGTGCCAGCAGCCTGCAGAGTCGGGGGGACACAGATACGCAGTATTTT; CDR3 protein: CASSLQSRGDTDTQYF